Sequencing of this T cell receptor (beta chain) was carried out in a study of molecular identifiers for immune sequencing clone quantification. General study results and limits: Under 1% of molecules in naive cells, but over 98% of effector molecules, belonged to clones above 20 RNA copies.

Previously published methods and listed TCR primers were used for the bulk TCR libraries. TCRdb used MiXCR to reprocess the PCR reads, holding one entry per CDR3 protein. The sample contains roughly 320,000 distinct CDR3 sequences, 24% of which appear only once. Many counts were recorded for this clonotype. The target antigen is unknown. Germline CDR1 and CDR2: SEHNR and FQNEAQ (reference sequence). V lost 7 bases and J lost 9, with 16 bases in between. CDR3 length equals 12 residues. The clonotype was recovered from a human donor in good health. Some libraries in this study had Jurkat cell RNA spiked in. The chain couples TRBV7-9 to TRBJ2-7; tentative D call: TRBD1 (5 bases). Sequenced input: naive CD8+ T cells from blood, with Jurkat cell RNA spiked in. Subset meaning: FACS-sorted CD8+CD4-CCR7+CD45RA+ naive T cells. In nucleotides, the CDR3 is TGTGCCAGCACCCGCGCAGGGTTAGGGCAGTACTTC. Its protein product is CASTRAGLGQYF. Complete variable domain (other parts from reference TRBV7-9 and TRBJ2-7): DTGVSQNPRHKITKRGQNVTFRCDPISEHNRLYWYRQTLGQGPEFLTYFQNEAQLEKSRLLSDRFSAERPKGSFSTLEIQRTEQGDSAMYLCASTRAGLGQYFGPGTRLTVT.